Reported below is one T cell receptor beta chain. Libraries were prepared by immunoSEQ multiplex PCR; TCRdb keeps only in-frame clonotypes and omits some of them. The table records roughly 280,000 clones, around 90% of them present only once. This sample stems from a study of blood T cell repertoires in COVID-19. Study-level information: T cells, B-cell-depleted T cells, or PBMCs provided the cDNA or gDNA that served as material.

This CDR3 is 13 amino acids long. Trimming at V came to 6 bases and at J to 7 bases, leaving 8 bases not matched to a gene. The clonotype was recovered from a man aged 45-65 years with acute or convalescent COVID-19. The specimen sequenced was peripheral blood. The V call is TRBV12-3 or TRBV12-4, the J call TRBJ1-2; TRBD1 agrees at 7 bases. The CDR3 reads CASSFDRAGGYTF. The CDR3 region has the DNA TGTGCCAGCAGCTTTGACAGGGCAGGTGGCTACACCTTC.